The source of this T cell receptor (beta chain) is a study of control samples from healthy donors and cancer patients (dated by TCRdb to about 2020). As regards this clone: Its antigen is currently not known. No much larger clone is present one base from it, and per-base qualities are unavailable.

Library preparation used the immunoSEQ multiplex PCR assay. The source is immuneACCESS, and TCRdb retained only in-frame sequences with V and J called. Part of the clones is not carried over; for the studies checked, unresolved V genes explain less than half of this, and the remainder is unexplained. The sample table records about 81,000 clones; about 93% of these occur just once. 4.5% to 6% of the sample is in the top ten clones. The germline V gene (reference sequence) yields LNHDA for CDR1 and SQIVND for CDR2. V loses 3 bases, J loses 7 bases, and the germline ends lie 13 bases apart. The CDR3 starts with the cysteine, ends with the phenylalanine, and has 13 residues. The read is trimmed to its CDR3 DNA, 39 bases read in frame from base 1.

This receptor chain uses TRBV19 and TRBJ2-7, with TRBD1 tentatively as D gene (5 bases match). This receptor was identified in a woman under 30 in good health. Input material: blood. The nucleotide sequence reads as follows: TGTGCCAGTAGTATCTCACAGGCTACGGAGCAGTACTTC. It encodes CASSISQATEQYF.